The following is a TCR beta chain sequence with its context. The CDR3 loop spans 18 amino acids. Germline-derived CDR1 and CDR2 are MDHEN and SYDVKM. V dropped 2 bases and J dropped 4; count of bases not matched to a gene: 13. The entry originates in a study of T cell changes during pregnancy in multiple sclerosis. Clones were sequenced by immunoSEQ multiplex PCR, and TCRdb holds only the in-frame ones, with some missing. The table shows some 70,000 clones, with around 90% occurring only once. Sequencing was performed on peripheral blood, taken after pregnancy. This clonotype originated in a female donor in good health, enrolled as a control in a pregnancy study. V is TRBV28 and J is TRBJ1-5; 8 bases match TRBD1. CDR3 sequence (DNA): TGTGCCAGCAGTTTAGTAAGGGGGAGACAGGGGAATAATCAGCCCCAGCATTTT. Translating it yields CASSLVRGRQGNNQPQHF.